The 15 T cell receptor beta chains below come from one sample, sequenced in a study of CXCR3-negative and CXCR3-positive naive CD8 T cells. TRB cDNA libraries were made by UMI-labeled 5' RACE. TCRdb reworked the 5' RACE reads into one entry per CDR3 protein, no DNA. The table counts 100,000 to 150,000 distinct CDR3 sequences; nearly 0.5% lies in the top ten. Sequencing input: naive CXCR3- CD8+ T cells from blood. The subset denotes: CD45RO-CCR7+CD27+CD95- naive CD8+ T cells lacking CXCR3 (TNR3-). These receptor sequences come from a human donor in good health. Some clones in this sample may be carry-over from other donors' samples.

This chain links TRBV7-2 with TRBJ2-5; TCRdb reports TRBD2, a call that lacks DNA to check it against. Germline CDR1 and CDR2: SGHTA and FQGNSA. The CDR3 loop spans 14 amino acids. CDR3 in amino acids: CAARLAEIQETQYF.

The rearrangement links TRBV15 to TRBJ2-3; TCRdb returns TRBD2, unconfirmable since there is no DNA. Germline CDR1 reads LNHNV; CDR2 reads YYDKDF (reference sequence). The CDR3 spans 18 residues. CDR3 sequence: CATSRDHVLAGNTDTQYF.

The chain employs TRBV25-1 and TRBJ2-2; TCRdb selects TRBD1, and the lack of DNA leaves this call unchecked. CDR1 MGHDK and CDR2 SYGVNS come from the germline V gene. This CDR3 region has 14 residues. CDR3 amino acids: CASSEQGWTGELFF. The full variable domain, rest sourced from reference TRBV25-1 and TRBJ2-2, is EADIYQTPRYLVIGTGKKITLECSQTMGHDKMYWYQQDPGMELHLIHYSYGVNSTEKGDLSSESTVSRIRTEHFPLTLESARPSHTSQYLCASSEQGWTGELFFGEGSRLTVL.

CDR3 region: CASSPNTGSPVADTQYF. V gene TRBV7-9 combines with J gene TRBJ2-3; TCRdb picks TRBD1, but there is no DNA to check that call. The CDR3 covers 17 residues. CDR1 SEHNR and CDR2 FQNEAQ come from the germline V gene (reference sequence).

The CDR3 spells CSARDRDRSSSYEQYF. The chain couples TRBV20-1 to TRBJ2-7; the TCRdb call, TRBD1, lacks DNA for checking. CDR3 length: 16 residues. The V gene's germline CDR1 is DFQATT and CDR2 SNEGSKA (reference sequence).

The rearrangement links TRBV20-1 to TRBJ2-2. The CDR3 runs to 15 residues. The germline CDR1 and CDR2 sequences are DFQATT and SNEGSKA (reference sequence). This CDR3 reads CSATTETANTGELFF.

The chain carries TRBV28 and TRBJ2-7; TCRdb's D call of TRBD2 is untestable without DNA. CDR1 and CDR2 (germline): MDHEN, SYDVKM. This CDR3 is built from 15 residues. The CDR3 protein is CASRPGGDLLGEQYF.

The chain couples TRBV29-1 to TRBJ1-1. CDR1 and CDR2 from the germline V gene are SQVTM and ANQGSEA. This CDR3 has 13 amino acids. CDR3 region: CSSGGGENTEAFF.

The J gene is TRBJ2-5, the V gene TRBV20-1; TCRdb lists TRBD2, though no DNA is available to test this call. The CDR3 covers 15 residues. The germline CDR1 and CDR2 sequences are DFQATT and SNEGSKA (reference sequence). CDR3 amino acids: CSASLPGRGIETQYF.

V and J are TRBV4-2 and TRBJ2-1. The germline V gene has CDR1 LGHNA and CDR2 YNFKEQ. The CDR3 is 15 residues long. This CDR3 reads CASSQRIGDYNEQFF.

This chain connects TRBV7-9 to TRBJ2-3; TCRdb calls TRBD1, which cannot be checked without DNA. Germline values: CDR1 SEHNR, CDR2 FQNEAQ (reference sequence). This CDR3 region has 13 residues. The CDR3 sequence: CASSLTRGDTQYF.

The chain has TRBV7-9 and TRBJ1-4; TCRdb selects TRBD1, and the lack of DNA leaves this call unchecked. Germline CDR1 SEHNR, CDR2 FQNEAQ (reference sequence). The CDR3 spans 16 residues. This chain's CDR3 is CASSFDPGTDNEKLFF. Using reference TRBV7-9 and TRBJ1-4 for the parts outside the CDR3, the full variable domain is DTGVSQNPRHKITKRGQNVTFRCDPISEHNRLYWYRQTLGQGPEFLTYFQNEAQLEKSRLLSDRFSAERPKGSFSTLEIQRTEQGDSAMYLCASSFDPGTDNEKLFFGSGTQLSVL.

J is TRBJ1-4 and V is TRBV28; as DNA is missing, the TRBD1 call by TCRdb cannot be tested. This CDR3 spans 14 amino acids. Germline CDR1 is MDHEN and CDR2 is SYDVKM. CDR3 sequence: CASSQDREREKLFF.

J is TRBJ2-2 and V is TRBV12-3 or TRBV12-4. This CDR3 contains 17 residues. CDR3 region: CASSLVSGMFGTGELFF.

The genes are TRBV10-3 and TRBJ2-7. CDR3 length: 14 residues. CDR1 is ENHRY, CDR2 SYGVKD, per germline. The CDR3 region is CAISDSGSTREQYF.